This T cell receptor beta chain was observed in a study of T cell changes during pregnancy in multiple sclerosis. The V and J ends lost 5 bases and 1 base respectively, with 15 bases between them. The germline V gene has CDR1 MRHNA and CDR2 SNTAGT. The CDR3 is made up of 16 amino acids. Assay used: immunoSEQ multiplex PCR; TCRdb lists only in-frame clones, some missing. This table has tens of thousands of clones, about 94% appearing once. The chain carries TRBV6-4 and TRBJ2-1; D is possibly TRBD1 (5 bases). The specimen was CD4+ T cells from peripheral blood mononuclear cells, collected after pregnancy. This TCR was recovered from a female donor with multiple sclerosis, enrolled in a pregnancy study. CDR3 region: CASSWTPQFSYNEQFF. DNA for the CDR3: TGTGCCAGCAGTTGGACACCGCAATTTTCCTACAATGAGCAGTTCTTC.